This is a list of T cell receptor beta chains from one sample in a study of CD8 T cells in ankylosing spondylitis. TCRdb ran MiXCR on the 5' RACE reads and lists one entry per CDR3 protein. Among 350,000 or so distinct CDR3 sequences listed, roughly 10% were seen once. The specimen sequenced was blood, either unsorted or a sorted T cell fraction (not recorded which). These receptors were taken from a female donor with ankylosing spondylitis or in good health (not recorded which). Both conserved end residues are part of each CDR3. D genes are given only for firm matches. Not all rows give a size; the values are once, few, many and, for expanded clones, a class.

v_gene	j_gene	abundance	d_gene	CDR3aa	CDR3nt
TRBV20-1	TRBJ2-1	many	NA	CSAVDRSSYNEQFF	TGCAGTGCTGTAGACAGGAGCTCCTACAATGAGCAGTTCTTC
TRBV7-9	TRBJ2-1	NA	NA	CASSLTGRGINEQFF	TGTGCCAGCAGCTTAACGGGACGGGGGATAAATGAGCAGTTCTTC
TRBV5-1	TRBJ2-1	many	TRBD2	CASSLVLAGRDEQFF	TGCGCCAGCAGCTTGGTACTAGCGGGGAGGGATGAGCAGTTCTTC
TRBV7-2	TRBJ1-6	NA	NA	CASKGSSYNSPLHF	TGTGCCAGCAAAGGGAGCTCCTATAATTCACCCCTCCACTTT
TRBV7-2	TRBJ2-5	NA	TRBD1	CASSLVGTAQETQYF	TGTGCCAGCAGCTTAGTAGGGACAGCCCAAGAGACCCAGTACTTC
TRBV11-2	TRBJ2-7	many	NA	CASSPRLAYEQYF	TGTGCCAGCAGCCCCCGACTGGCCTACGAGCAGTACTTC
TRBV20-1	TRBJ1-4	many	TRBD1	CSARAPTGRGEKLFF	TGCAGTGCTAGAGCTCCGACAGGGAGAGGTGAAAAACTGTTTTTT
TRBV5-1	TRBJ2-7	NA	NA	CASSLDHSSYEQYF	TGCGCCAGCAGCTTGGATCACAGTTCCTACGAGCAGTACTTC
TRBV7-2	TRBJ2-1	many	NA	CASSLDTIETGFF	TGTGCCAGCAGCCTAGATACCATAGAAACGGGGTTCTTC
TRBV5-5	TRBJ2-7	NA	NA	CASSFDAFYYEQYF	TGTGCCAGCAGCTTCGATGCGTTCTACTACGAGCAGTACTTC
TRBV5-1	TRBJ1-2	medium-sized	NA	CASSWDKSYGYTF	TGCGCCAGCAGCTGGGACAAATCCTATGGCTACACCTTC
TRBV29-1	TRBJ2-1	NA	NA	CSAESGASNEQFF	TGCAGCGCCGAGTCCGGGGCCTCCAATGAGCAGTTCTTC
TRBV20-1	TRBJ2-7	many	TRBD2	CSARLAGLAYEQYF	TGCAGTGCTAGGCTAGCGGGCCTAGCCTACGAGCAGTACTTC
TRBV5-1	TRBJ2-5	NA	NA	CASSLGRQSPYQETQYF	TGCGCCAGCAGCTTAGGAAGACAGAGCCCGTACCAAGAGACCCAGTACTTC
TRBV7-8	TRBJ2-4	many	NA	CASSPTLGKNIQYF	TGTGCCAGCAGCCCAACCTTGGGCAAAAACATTCAGTACTTC
TRBV4-2	TRBJ2-3	many	TRBD1	CASSRTGQEADTQYF	TGTGCCAGCAGCCGGACCGGACAGGAGGCAGATACGCAGTATTTT
TRBV5-1	TRBJ2-3	NA	NA	CASRGEDTQYF	TGCGCCAGCAGGGGGGAAGATACGCAGTATTTT
TRBV6-6	TRBJ2-7	few	NA	CASTGQGDEQYF	TGTGCCAGCACGGGTCAGGGTGACGAGCAGTACTTC
TRBV20-1	TRBJ2-1	NA	TRBD2	CSFSPGLAGSSSYNEQFF	TGCAGTTTCTCCCCGGGACTAGCGGGGTCGAGCTCCTACAATGAGCAGTTCTTC
TRBV5-1	TRBJ1-1	many	NA	CASSLARGGGTEAFF	TGCGCCAGCAGCTTGGCCCGAGGGGGTGGAACTGAAGCTTTCTTT
TRBV20-1	TRBJ2-3	many	TRBD2	CSARDPSGSSAGTDTQYF	TGCAGTGCTAGAGATCCCAGCGGGAGTAGTGCGGGCACAGATACGCAGTATTTT
TRBV24-1	TRBJ2-5	NA	NA	CATSIGSTETQYF	TGTGCCACCAGTATAGGGTCGACGGAGACCCAGTACTTC
TRBV6-1	TRBJ2-5	many	NA	CASRMDGRQETQYF	TGTGCCAGCAGAATGGACGGCCGCCAAGAGACCCAGTACTTC
TRBV28	TRBJ2-5	many	NA	CASSLFGALNREKTQYF	TGTGCCAGCAGTTTATTCGGGGCGCTCAACAGAGAAAAGACCCAGTACTTC
TRBV7-6	TRBJ1-5	NA	TRBD1	CASSLGTGRGQPQHF	TGTGCCAGCAGCTTGGGGACAGGGAGGGGTCAGCCCCAGCATTTT
TRBV20-1	TRBJ2-1	many	NA	CSASPTLQRLEDEQFF	TGCAGTGCTAGCCCGACGTTGCAAAGGCTTGAGGATGAGCAGTTCTTC
TRBV20-1	TRBJ1-6	many	NA	CSVTDSYNSPLHF	TGCAGCGTTACCGATTCCTATAATTCACCCCTCCACTTT
TRBV12-3/TRBV12-4	TRBJ1-1	many	NA	CASSLNWGSEAFF	TGTGCCAGCAGTCTCAACTGGGGCAGTGAAGCTTTCTTT
TRBV20-1	TRBJ2-7	NA	TRBD2	CSAQTSGGPYEQYF	TGCAGTGCCCAGACTAGCGGGGGACCCTACGAGCAGTACTTC
TRBV5-6	TRBJ1-1	many	TRBD1	CASSFSGTVNTEAFF	TGTGCCAGCAGCTTCTCCGGGACAGTGAACACTGAAGCTTTCTTT
TRBV3-1	TRBJ1-4	NA	NA	CASSLGGRGAANEKLFF	TGTGCCTCCAGCCTAGGCGGTAGGGGCGCGGCTAATGAAAAACTGTTTTTT
TRBV7-2	TRBJ1-6	NA	NA	CASSFAPPNSPLHF	TGTGCCAGCAGCTTCGCCCCTCCGAATTCACCCCTCCACTTT
TRBV5-1	TRBJ2-7	many	TRBD1	CASSLGDRTYEQYF	TGCGCCAGCAGCTTGGGGGACAGAACCTACGAGCAGTACTTC
TRBV28	TRBJ2-4	NA	NA	CASSLWDRQNIQYF	TGTGCCAGCAGTTTATGGGACAGACAAAACATTCAGTACTTC
TRBV7-9	TRBJ1-1	many	NA	CASSFDVTVNTEAFF	TGTGCCAGCAGCTTTGACGTTACAGTGAACACTGAAGCTTTCTTT
TRBV28	TRBJ1-1	many	NA	CASSTPVAAFF	TGTGCCAGCAGTACTCCTGTAGCAGCTTTCTTT
TRBV5-1	TRBJ1-4	many	NA	CASSLDFGGEKLFF	TGCGCCAGCAGCTTGGACTTTGGGGGTGAAAAACTGTTTTTT
TRBV25-1	TRBJ1-3	many	NA	CASSALEGNTIYF	TGTGCCAGCAGTGCCCTTGAAGGAAACACCATATATTTT
TRBV28	TRBJ2-3	many	TRBD2	CASRLGLAGSDTQYF	TGTGCCAGCAGGTTAGGACTAGCGGGATCAGATACGCAGTATTTT